The 8 T cell receptor beta chains below come from one sample, sequenced in a study of T cells in women clearing cervical HPV infection. Repertoires were generated with immunoSEQ multiplex PCR, while TCRdb's copy carries only in-frame clones and drops some. This table holds 21,000 or so clones. The source material was blood buffy coat. These receptors originate from a woman aged 18 to 75 with a cervical HPV16 infection that either progressed to CIN3+ or cleared (not recorded which).

As concerns this clone: The read halts 3 residues ahead of the CDR3 end, with the missing end drawn from the germline J gene. The chain has TRBV11-2 and TRBJ1-2, with D tentatively TRBD1 (6 bases). Trimming cost V 5 bases and J 6 bases, with 16 bases left between them. CDR3 length: 14 amino acids. CDR1 is SGHAT, CDR2 FQNNGV, per germline. CDR3 protein: CASSLPAGVNGYTF. Incomplete CDR3 DNA: TGTGCCAGCAGCCTCCCGGCAGGGGTAAATGGC.

For this clone: The DNA ends 3 residues before the CDR3 does, and the rest of the CDR3 is filled in from the germline J gene. The chain links TRBV20-1 to TRBJ2-7, with 7 positions matching TRBD1. Germline trimming cut 7 bases from V and 2 bases from J; bases unmatched to any gene: 5. The CDR3 loop spans 12 amino acids. Germline lookup yields CDR1 DFQATT and CDR2 SNEGSKA (reference sequence). CDR3 bases read: TGCAGTGTGAGGGGACAGACCTACGAG. Amino acid sequence: CSVRGQTYE. The CDR3, in full, reads CSVRGQTYEQYF.

Of note for this clone: The read ends 3 residues early relative to the CDR3; the germline J gene fills the gap. The chain uses TRBV11-1 and TRBJ1-2; D is perhaps TRBD1 (5 bases). The CDR3 totals 15 residues. Per germline, CDR1 SGHAT and CDR2 FQDESV (reference sequence). The sequenced CDR3 bases are TGTGCCAGCAGTCCCAGCGGGGGAGGACAAGAGACC. Translated, it gives CASSPSGGGQET. The whole CDR3 is CASSPSGGGQETYTF.

About this clone: The read halts 3 residues ahead of the CDR3 end, with the missing end drawn from the germline J gene. The genes are TRBV2 and TRBJ1-1; a possible D gene is TRBD1 (6 bases). Trimming cost V 9 bases and J 4 bases, with 12 bases left between them. The germline gives CDR1 SNHLY, CDR2 FYNNEI. The CDR3 extends over 12 amino acids. The CDR3 is CARTPQGTEAFF. Partial CDR3 DNA: TGTGCCAGGACCCCACAGGGCACTGAA.

For this clone: The read is 3 residues too short to cover the CDR3 end, so that end is filled in from the germline J gene. V usage is TRBV4-1 and J usage is TRBJ2-3, with 8 bases that match TRBD2. The CDR3 extends over 16 amino acids. CDR1 is MGHRA and CDR2 is YSYEKL in the germline V gene. With 1 base clipped from V and 1 base from J, the junction kept 4 bases outside the gene matches. CDR3 loop: CASSQAGLGGTDTQYF. Partial CDR3 DNA: TGCGCCAGCAGCCAAGCGGGACTAGGAGGCACAGATACG.

In regard to this clone: The sequenced fragment ends 3 residues before the CDR3 boundary, so the rest is inferred from the germline J gene. The rearrangement uses TRBV19 and TRBJ2-4, with D perhaps matching TRBD1 (6 bases). The CDR3 is made up of 15 amino acids. Looked up from germline, CDR1 is LNHDA and CDR2 is SQIVND (reference sequence). The CDR3 is CASTQGGYSNQPQYF. Partial CDR3 DNA: TGTGCCAGTACCCAAGGGGGTTATAGCAATCAGCCT.

Concerning this clone itself: The observed sequence ends 3 residues before the CDR3 terminus, with the missing tail filled in from the germline J gene. The chain recombines TRBV29-1 with TRBJ2-2, with TRBD1 matching 10 bases. CDR1 SQVTM and CDR2 ANQGSEA come from the germline V gene. With V trimmed by 0 bases and J by 4 bases, 5 bases remained unmatched. This CDR3 is built from 16 residues. The covered CDR3 bases are TGCAGCGTTGAAGACGACAGGGACAGGGGCACCGGGGAG. This codes for CSVEDDRDRGTGE. From start to end, the CDR3 is CSVEDDRDRGTGELFF.

Concerning this clone: The CDR3 is cut off 3 residues early in the read; its end comes from the germline J gene. The J gene is TRBJ2-3, the V gene TRBV20-1; 9 bases are shared with TRBD2. The germline V gene encodes CDR1 DFQATT and CDR2 SNEGSKA (reference sequence). With V trimmed by 6 bases and J by 2 bases, 3 bases remained unmatched. This CDR3 has 13 amino acids. Partial CDR3 DNA: TGCAGTGCCATAGCGGGGGTCACAGATACG. Amino acids: CSAIAGVTDT. The complete CDR3 sequence is CSAIAGVTDTQYF.